This passage covers 18 T cell receptor beta chains from one sample sequenced in a study of response to subunit inactivated influenza vaccine. From the RT-PCR reads, TCRdb called clonotypes with MiXCR, one entry per CDR3 protein. The sample shows about half a million distinct CDR3 sequences, roughly 9.8% of them seen only once. The specimen was PBMCs from blood, collected more than 35 days after vaccination. These receptors were obtained from a man aged 50 to 60 who received an inactivated influenza vaccine.

The chain has TRBV11-1 and TRBJ1-2; D is perhaps TRBD1 (5 bases). There are 18 residues in the CDR3. Looked up from germline, CDR1 is SGHAT and CDR2 is FQDESV (reference sequence). The V end lost 5 bases, the J end lost 4 bases, and 26 bases lay between the germline ends. CDR3 in DNA: TGTGCCAGCAGCAGCCCGTCCAGGGATTGGGTGTACTTCTATGGCTACACCTTC. Translated, it gives CASSSPSRDWVYFYGYTF.

This clonotype turned up a few times. The chain recombines TRBV20-1 with TRBJ2-7; D possibly corresponds to TRBD2 (5 bases). The CDR3 is 12 amino acids. The ends were cut back, 6 bases at V and 5 bases at J, with 14 bases in the middle. Germline CDR1 and CDR2: DFQATT and SNEGSKA (reference sequence). CDR3 region: CSAGRGFDEQYF. Written as DNA, the CDR3 is TGCAGTGCCGGACGGGGATTCGACGAGCAGTACTTC.

This clonotype was seen repeatedly, ten times or more. V usage is TRBV20-1 and J usage is TRBJ2-1; 12 bases fit TRBD2. Germline V lookup: CDR1 DFQATT, CDR2 SNEGSKA (reference sequence). V lost 3 bases, J lost 9 bases, and 9 bases stayed unmatched. CDR3 size: 15 residues. The CDR3 is CSARSLAGGPGEQFF. CDR3 in DNA: TGCAGTGCTAGGAGTCTAGCGGGGGGGCCCGGTGAGCAGTTCTTC.

This clonotype was observed a few times. V is TRBV10-1 and J is TRBJ1-2; D call uncertain. The germline V gene has CDR1 WNHNN and CDR2 SYGVQD (reference sequence). The germline V and J ends were trimmed by 3 bases and 4 bases, with 9 bases remaining between them. CDR3 length: 13 amino acids. The chain's CDR3 is CASSEQRSYGYTF. The DNA of the CDR3 is TGCGCCAGCAGTGAACAGAGATCCTATGGCTACACCTTC.

This sequence joins TRBV15 and TRBJ2-2; 9 bases agree with TRBD2. The length of the CDR3 is 14 residues. V trimming: 8 bases; J trimming: 6 bases; junction bases outside the gene matches: 7. The germline CDR1 and CDR2 sequences are LNHNV and YYDKDF (reference sequence). The CDR3 nucleotides are TGTGCCACCCGTAGCGGGAGATTCGCCGGGGAGCTGTTTTTT. Protein sequence: CATRSGRFAGELFF.

V usage is TRBV7-8 and J usage is TRBJ1-6; D not certain. The CDR3 runs to 15 residues. Per the germline V gene, CDR1 is SGHVS and CDR2 is FQNEAQ. Trimming removed 2 bases from V and 7 bases from J, with 12 bases in between. The CDR3 DNA is TGTGCCAGCAGCTTACTGGGAGGCCGGAATTCACCCCTCCACTTT. It encodes CASSLLGGRNSPLHF.

This rearrangement joins TRBV12-3 or TRBV12-4 to TRBJ2-1; D is perhaps TRBD2 (6 bases). This CDR3 has 17 residues. V was shortened by 3 bases and J by 0 bases, with 15 bases between the two germline ends. The CDR3 coding sequence is TGTGCCAGCAGTTTGAATTCCCTAGCGAGCTCCTACAATGAGCAGTTCTTC. Its translation is CASSLNSLASSYNEQFF.

This clonotype was detected ten times or more. The J gene is TRBJ2-7, the V gene TRBV27; 8 bases align to TRBD2. Germline CDR1 and CDR2: MNHEY and SMNVEV (reference sequence). This CDR3 contains 15 residues. V lost 1 base, J lost 3 bases, and 5 bases stayed unmatched. CDR3 residues: CASSLFSGGDYEQYF. The CDR3 DNA is TGTGCCAGCAGTTTATTTTCGGGGGGGGACTACGAGCAGTACTTC.

Ten or more counts support this clonotype. This chain uses TRBV10-1 with TRBJ2-5; either TRBD1 or TRBD2 may supply D (6 bases each). The CDR3 is 14 residues long. Trimming shortened V by 4 bases and J by 7 bases, and 16 bases separated the two germline ends. From germline, CDR1 is WNHNN and CDR2 SYGVQD (reference sequence). The DNA of the CDR3 is TGCGCCAGCAGTGCGGGGGACATAAGTTCGACCCAGTACTTC. Residues: CASSAGDISSTQYF.

There are a few counts of this clonotype. In DNA form, the CDR3 reads TGTGCCAGCAGTGGGCCGCCGACGGTGGGGGAGCTGTTTTTT. It specifies CASSGPPTVGELFF. The V and J genes are TRBV2 and TRBJ2-2; unclear D gene. V was pared by 4 bases and J by 8 bases, with 14 bases between. CDR3 length: 14 residues. CDR1 and CDR2 (germline): SNHLY, FYNNEI.

There are many counts of this clonotype. The gene calls are TRBV11-2 and TRBJ2-3; 9 nucleotides align to TRBD2. This CDR3 has 18 amino acids. After removal of 2 bases from V and 2 bases from J, the junction contained 11 bases not matched to a gene. CDR1 is SGHAT, CDR2 FQNNGV, per germline. The CDR3 here is CASSLKSRRGGNTDTQYF. DNA of the CDR3: TGTGCCAGCAGCTTAAAATCACGGCGGGGGGGCAACACAGATACGCAGTATTTT.

This clonotype was counted at least ten times. The chain combines TRBV20-1 with TRBJ1-6; TRBD1 matches at 10 bases. Losses at the gene ends were 4 bases for V and 9 bases for J; bases not matched to a gene: 6. Germline V lookup: CDR1 DFQATT, CDR2 SNEGSKA (reference sequence). This CDR3 contains 14 residues. The CDR3 is CSAIRGQGLSPLHF. CDR3 nucleotide sequence: TGCAGTGCTATCCGGGGACAGGGGCTTTCACCCCTCCACTTT.

This clonotype has at least ten counts. The rearrangement links TRBV4-1 to TRBJ2-1, with 9 bases aligning to TRBD2. The CDR3 is made up of 15 amino acids. CDR1 and CDR2 from the germline V gene are MGHRA and YSYEKL. Trimming at V came to 6 bases and at J to 2 bases, leaving 5 bases not matched to a gene. DNA for the CDR3: TGCGCCAGCAGACGAAGCGGGGGGCCCTACAATGAGCAGTTCTTC. Its translation is CASRRSGGPYNEQFF.

This clonotype was observed a handful of times. This chain uses TRBV20-1 with TRBJ2-7, with 7 bases lining up with TRBD1. Per the germline V gene, CDR1 is DFQATT and CDR2 is SNEGSKA (reference sequence). The CDR3 has 15 amino acids. The trim removed 0 bases at V and 3 bases at J, leaving 8 bases unmatched. CDR3 sequence (DNA): TGCAGTGCTAGAGATGGGACAGCTCTGTACTACGAGCAGTACTTC. This codes for CSARDGTALYYEQYF.

J is TRBJ2-5 and V is TRBV10-3, with D perhaps matching TRBD2 (7 bases). Germline lookup yields CDR1 ENHRY and CDR2 SYGVKD. V gave up 6 bases and J gave up 2 bases, with 16 bases separating them. The CDR3 spans 15 residues. For the CDR3, the DNA is TGTGCCATCAGCGACGGGGGGACATATCAAGAGACCCAGTACTTC. Amino acid sequence: CAISDGGTYQETQYF.

This clonotype was seen repeatedly, ten times or more. The rearrangement links TRBV15 to TRBJ1-2, with D perhaps matching TRBD1 (5 bases). This CDR3 spans 15 amino acids. Germline V gene sequence: CDR1 LNHNV, CDR2 YYDKDF (reference sequence). Trimming removed 5 bases from V and 5 bases from J, with 18 bases in between. CDR3 DNA sequence: TGTGCCACCAGCTATTACTACGACAGCAAGTATGGCTACACCTTC. Translating it yields CATSYYYDSKYGYTF.

The chain couples TRBV15 to TRBJ2-5; 7 bases line up with TRBD1. This CDR3 has 16 residues. Germline values: CDR1 LNHNV, CDR2 YYDKDF (reference sequence). J lost 3 bases, V lost 2 bases, and 9 bases had no gene match. CDR3 sequence reads: CATSRSPQGSEETQYF. The CDR3 DNA reads TGTGCCACCAGCAGATCCCCACAGGGGAGTGAAGAGACCCAGTACTTC.

This chain connects TRBV20-1 to TRBJ2-7; TRBD2 matches at 14 bases. Looked up from germline, CDR1 is DFQATT and CDR2 is SNEGSKA (reference sequence). The CDR3 length is 18 residues. Trimming cost V 6 bases and J 1 base; bases outside gene matches: 14. The CDR3 region is CSARGLAGASSSSYEQYF. DNA of the CDR3: TGCAGTGCAAGGGGACTAGCGGGGGCCTCATCCTCATCCTACGAGCAGTACTTC.